The 10 T cell receptor beta chains presented below share a single source sample, sequenced in a study of T cells in Graves' hyperthyroidism and ophthalmopathy. Amplification targeted TCR beta CDR3 regions from RNA transcripts. In the first-round RT-PCR of the TCR CDR3, the HTBI primer set was used. TCRdb ran MiXCR on the multiplex PCR reads and lists one entry per CDR3 protein. The sample records more than 650,000 distinct CDR3 sequences, 12% to 15% being singletons. Sample: blood. These receptors all stem from a woman aged 18 to 35 with Graves' hyperthyroidism.

The rearrangement uses TRBV7-8 and TRBJ2-7, with 14 bases lining up with TRBD2. The J segment lost 6 bases and the V segment lost 5 bases, leaving 9 bases of the junction unmatched. CDR1 and CDR2 (germline): SGHVS, FQNEAQ. This CDR3 spans 16 amino acids. CDR3 loop: CASSLLEGLAGGEQYF. The DNA for the CDR3 is TGTGCCAGCAGCCTGCTTGAAGGACTAGCGGGGGGCGAGCAGTACTTC.

The genes are TRBV10-1 and TRBJ2-3; perhaps TRBD1 as D (5 bases). Deletions cut 2 bases from V and 2 bases from J, with 8 bases between. Germline values: CDR1 WNHNN, CDR2 SYGVQD (reference sequence). The CDR3 contains 14 residues. The CDR3: CASSERQFTDTQYF. The CDR3 DNA sequence: TGCGCCAGCAGTGAGCGACAGTTCACAGATACGCAGTATTTT.

This clonotype was recorded a few times. The V gene is TRBV19, the J gene TRBJ2-2; D uncertain. The V gene's germline CDR1 is LNHDA and CDR2 SQIVND (reference sequence). This CDR3 is built from 13 residues. Trimming stripped 2 bases from V and 5 bases from J, with 6 bases between. CDR3 protein: CASSISRTGELFF. The CDR3 DNA is TGTGCCAGTAGTATATCCAGGACCGGGGAGCTGTTTTTT. The complete variable domain, with remaining parts taken from reference TRBV19 and TRBJ2-2, reads DGGITQSPKYLFRKEGQNVTLSCEQNLNHDAMYWYRQDPGQGLRLIYYSQIVNDFQKGDIAEGYSVSREKKESFPLTVTSAQKNPTAFYLCASSISRTGELFFGEGSRLTVL.

The V call is TRBV28, the J call TRBJ2-5, with D possibly being TRBD2 (7 bases). Germline V lookup: CDR1 MDHEN, CDR2 SYDVKM. The CDR3 loop spans 16 amino acids. V was shortened by 6 bases and J by 4 bases, with 21 bases between the two germline ends. The CDR3 loop reads CASRTPLGGLRETQYF. As DNA, the CDR3 is TGTGCCAGCAGGACCCCGCTGGGGGGGCTTCGAGAGACCCAGTACTTC.

This clonotype was recorded a few times. V gene TRBV2 combines with J gene TRBJ1-3; D possibly corresponds to TRBD1 (6 bases). CDR1 is SNHLY, CDR2 FYNNEI, per germline. Trimming took off 4 bases at V and 4 bases at J, with 11 bases between the two ends. The CDR3 contains 14 residues. The CDR3 DNA follows: TGTGCCAGCAGTGTTGGACAGAAGGGAAACACCATATATTTT. It translates to CASSVGQKGNTIYF. The full variable domain, with the rest looked up from reference TRBV2 and TRBJ1-3, is EPEVTQTPSHQVTQMGQEVILRCVPISNHLYFYWYRQILGQKVEFLVSFYNNEISEKSEIFDDQFSVERPDGSNFTLKIRSTKLEDSAMYFCASSVGQKGNTIYFGEGSWLTVV.

This clonotype was seen at least ten times. J is TRBJ1-1 and V is TRBV13; 8 bases match TRBD1. Per germline, CDR1 PRHDT and CDR2 FYEKMQ (reference sequence). The junction had 3 bases not matched to a gene; V was cut back by 6 bases and J by 3 bases. This CDR3 region has 13 residues. CDR3 sequence: CASRRQGYTEAFF. The CDR3 bases are TGTGCCAGCAGACGACAGGGGTACACTGAAGCTTTCTTT.

Only a few counts were recorded for this clonotype. The rearrangement uses TRBV20-1 and TRBJ2-3; 7 nucleotides line up with TRBD2. The ends lost 6 bases at V and 1 base at J; junction bases unmatched: 13. CDR1 is DFQATT and CDR2 is SNEGSKA in the germline V gene (reference sequence). The CDR3 length is 16 residues. Here the CDR3 DNA reads TGCAGTGCCTGGGCGGGCGGGAGTGGTGGCACAGATACGCAGTATTTT. It codes for CSAWAGGSGGTDTQYF.

Turning to this clonotype: Since the CDR3 does not end with the conserved phenylalanine or tryptophan, this likely comes from a read error. The chain employs TRBV28 and TRBJ2-7; possibly TRBD1 for D (5 bases). The CDR3 length is 16 residues. Germline lookup yields CDR1 MDHEN and CDR2 SYDVKM. The ends were cut back, 8 bases at V and 3 bases at J, with 23 bases in the middle. The CDR3 sequence is CASRLKPVWGFYEQYL. The DNA of the CDR3 is TGTGCCAGCCGGCTAAAGCCCGTGTGGGGCTTCTACGAGCAGTACCTC.

The rearrangement links TRBV30 to TRBJ2-3; 8 bases agree with TRBD2. V was clipped by 2 bases and J by 3 bases; unmatched bases: 7. This CDR3 comprises 15 residues. Germline V CDR1 and CDR2: GTSNPN, SVGIG (reference sequence). Written as DNA, the CDR3 is TGTGCCTGGAGTTTACTAGCGGAAATGACAGATACGCAGTATTTT. Translated: CAWSLLAEMTDTQYF.

This clonotype occurred many times. The rearrangement links TRBV6-2 or TRBV6-3 to TRBJ2-2; D ambiguous. Between the trimmed V and J ends, which lost 6 bases and 9 bases, there was a span of 8 bases. In germline, CDR1 is MNHEY, CDR2 SVGEGT. CDR3 length: 11 residues. The CDR3 coding sequence is TGTGCCAGCAGGTCCCCGTGGGAGCTGTTTTTT. This codes for CASRSPWELFF.